Sequencing of this T cell receptor (beta chain) was carried out in a study of blood T cells in healthy people across ages. CDR3 length: 14 residues. This clonotype was detected only a few times. The second PCR ran about 6 to 12 cycles with a sample-barcoded 5' primer and J-beta primers. Via MiXCR, TCRdb re-called the 5' RACE reads, giving one row per CDR3 protein. The top ten clones hold about 0.69% of a sample with about 1 million distinct CDR3 sequences, approximately 25% of them seen once. These same data were also listed under a study on T cells of mothers and their children. Per that paper: Every mother supplied over 9.5 million TCR beta CDR3 reads and every child 2.5 million to 3.5 million. Researchers report slightly higher, though non-significant, overlap in related mother-child pairs than in unrelated pairs.

Sequencing used blood. The chain employs TRBV12-3 or TRBV12-4 and TRBJ2-5, with D perhaps matching TRBD2 (6 bases). The DNA end is a closer match to TRBJ2-7, so the J assignment may be wrong. This TCR derives from a girl aged 2 to 9 in good health. The CDR3: CASSPDGGGSEQYF. As DNA, the CDR3 is TGTGCCAGCAGTCCCGACGGGGGAGGAAGCGAGCAGTACTTC.